This T cell receptor beta chain was recorded in a study of beta chain features in type 1 diabetes. Expressed TCRB transcripts were sequenced because the entire RNA isolate underwent reverse transcription. The protocol was immunoSEQ multiplex PCR, while the TCRdb copy is restricted to in-frame clones and leaves out a portion. Of nearly 250,000 clones in the sample, around 68% were seen once. V gave up 2 bases and J gave up 5 bases, with 16 bases separating them. The germline gives CDR1 SNHLY, CDR2 FYNNEI. The CDR3 consists of 15 residues. The clonotype was recovered from a man aged 30 to 45 in good health. Specimen: naive CD4+ T cells from blood. The rearrangement joins TRBV2 to TRBJ2-7, with TRBD2 as a possible D gene (5 bases). The CDR3 sequence: CASSELEGLSNEQYF. CDR3 nucleotides: TGTGCCAGCAGTGAACTAGAGGGTTTAAGTAACGAGCAGTACTTC.